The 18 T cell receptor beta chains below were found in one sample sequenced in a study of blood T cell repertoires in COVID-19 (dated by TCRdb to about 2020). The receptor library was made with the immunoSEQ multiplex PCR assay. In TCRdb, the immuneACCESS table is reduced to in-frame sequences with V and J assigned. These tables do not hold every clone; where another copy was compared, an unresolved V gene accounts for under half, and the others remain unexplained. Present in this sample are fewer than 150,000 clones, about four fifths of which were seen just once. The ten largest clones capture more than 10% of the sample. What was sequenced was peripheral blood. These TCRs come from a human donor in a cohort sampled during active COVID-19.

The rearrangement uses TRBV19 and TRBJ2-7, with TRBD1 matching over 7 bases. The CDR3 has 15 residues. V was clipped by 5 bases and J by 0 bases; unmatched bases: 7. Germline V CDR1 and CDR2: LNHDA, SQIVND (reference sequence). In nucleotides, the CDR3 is TGTGCCAGTAGTCAAACAGGGGTTAGCTCCTACGAGCAGTACTTC. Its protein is CASSQTGVSSYEQYF.

The CDR3 coding sequence is TGTGCCAGCAGCCAAGTAACTAGCGGGGGGGCGTTGCAGTACTTC. This codes for CASSQVTSGGALQYF. The chain has TRBV4-2 and TRBJ2-7; 13 bases are shared with TRBD2. Germline trimming cut 1 base from V and 9 bases from J; bases unmatched to any gene: 6. Germline assignment: CDR1 LGHNA and CDR2 YNFKEQ. CDR3 length: 15 residues.

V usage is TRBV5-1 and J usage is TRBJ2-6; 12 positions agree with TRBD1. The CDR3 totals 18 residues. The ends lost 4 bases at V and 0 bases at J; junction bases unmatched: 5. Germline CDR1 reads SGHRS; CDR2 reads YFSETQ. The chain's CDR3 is CASSPGQGATSGANVLTF. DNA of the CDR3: TGCGCCAGCAGCCCGGGACAGGGGGCGACCTCTGGGGCCAACGTCCTGACTTTC.

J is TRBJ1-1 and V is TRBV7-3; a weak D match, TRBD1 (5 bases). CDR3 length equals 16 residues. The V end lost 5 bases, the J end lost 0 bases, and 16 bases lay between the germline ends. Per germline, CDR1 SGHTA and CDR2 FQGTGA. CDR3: CASSPRKLGLNTEAFF. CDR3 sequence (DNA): TGTGCCAGCAGCCCCCGGAAGTTGGGGCTGAACACTGAAGCTTTCTTT.

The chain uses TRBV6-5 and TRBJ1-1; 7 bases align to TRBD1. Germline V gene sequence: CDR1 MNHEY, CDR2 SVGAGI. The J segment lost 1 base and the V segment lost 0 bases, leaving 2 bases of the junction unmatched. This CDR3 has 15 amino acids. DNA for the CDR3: TGTGCCAGCAGTTACTCCTACAGGGGGAACACTGAAGCTTTCTTT. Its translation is CASSYSYRGNTEAFF.

CDR3 in DNA: TGTGCCAGCAGCCGAAGCGAAGGGGTGACGTATGGCTACACCTTC. Protein product: CASSRSEGVTYGYTF. This chain connects TRBV3-1 (or the pseudogene TRBV3-2) to TRBJ1-2; possibly TRBD1 for D (5 bases). Germline assignment: CDR1 LGHDT and CDR2 YNNKEL (reference sequence). V lost 4 bases and J lost 5, with 17 bases in between. This CDR3 comprises 15 residues.

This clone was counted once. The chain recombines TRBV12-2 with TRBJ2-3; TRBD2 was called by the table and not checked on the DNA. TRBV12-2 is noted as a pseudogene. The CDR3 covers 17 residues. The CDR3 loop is CASRLFGLAESTDTQYF. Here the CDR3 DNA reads TGTGCAAGTCGCTTATTCGGACTAGCGGAGAGCACAGATACGCAGTATTTT.

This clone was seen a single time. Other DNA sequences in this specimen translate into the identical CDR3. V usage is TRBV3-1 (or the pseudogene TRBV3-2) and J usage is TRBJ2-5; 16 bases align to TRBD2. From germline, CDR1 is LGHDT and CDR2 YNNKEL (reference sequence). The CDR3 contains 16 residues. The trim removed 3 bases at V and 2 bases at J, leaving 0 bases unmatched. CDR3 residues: CASSQGLAGGQETQYF. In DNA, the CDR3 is TGTGCCAGCAGCCAGGGACTAGCGGGGGGGCAAGAGACCCAGTACTTC.

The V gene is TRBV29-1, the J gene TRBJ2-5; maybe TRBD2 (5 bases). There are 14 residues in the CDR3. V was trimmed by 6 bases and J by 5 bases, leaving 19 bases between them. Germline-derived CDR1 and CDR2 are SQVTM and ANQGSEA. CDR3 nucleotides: TGCAGCGTAACCCCCGGGATAAGTGGGGAGACCCAGTACTTC. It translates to CSVTPGISGETQYF.

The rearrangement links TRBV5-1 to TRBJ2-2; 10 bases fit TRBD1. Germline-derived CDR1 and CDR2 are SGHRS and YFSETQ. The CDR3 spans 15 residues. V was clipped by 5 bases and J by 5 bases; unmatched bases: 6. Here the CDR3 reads CASRAPGQGTGELFF. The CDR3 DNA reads TGCGCCAGCAGAGCACCGGGACAGGGGACCGGGGAGCTGTTTTTT.

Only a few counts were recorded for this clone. The CDR3 region has the DNA TGTGCCAGCAGCCCAGTCGGGAATAGCAATCAGCCCCAGCATTTT. This codes for CASSPVGNSNQPQHF. The V gene is TRBV6-5, the J gene TRBJ1-5; D gene ambiguous. Per germline, CDR1 MNHEY and CDR2 SVGAGI. Trimming removed 6 bases from V and 0 bases from J, with 12 bases in between. This CDR3 comprises 15 residues.

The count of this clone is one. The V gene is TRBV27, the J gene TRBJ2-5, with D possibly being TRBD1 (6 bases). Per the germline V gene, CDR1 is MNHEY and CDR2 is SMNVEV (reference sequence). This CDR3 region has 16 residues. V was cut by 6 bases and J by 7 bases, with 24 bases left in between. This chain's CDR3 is CASSHRLMGAVTTQYF. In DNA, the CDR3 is TGTGCCAGCAGCCATAGGTTAATGGGGGCCGTCACGACCCAGTACTTC.

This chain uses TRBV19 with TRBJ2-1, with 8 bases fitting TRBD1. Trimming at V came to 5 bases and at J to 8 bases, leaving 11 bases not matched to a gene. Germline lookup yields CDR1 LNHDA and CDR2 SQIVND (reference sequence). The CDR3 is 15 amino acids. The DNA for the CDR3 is TGTGCCAGTAGTTCATCAGGGGGCCGAGGGGATGAGCAGTTCTTC. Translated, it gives CASSSSGGRGDEQFF.

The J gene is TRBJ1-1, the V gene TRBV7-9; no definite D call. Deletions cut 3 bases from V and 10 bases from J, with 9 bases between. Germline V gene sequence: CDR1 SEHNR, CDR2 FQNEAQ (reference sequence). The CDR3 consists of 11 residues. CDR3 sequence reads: CASSFRERAFF. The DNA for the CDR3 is TGTGCCAGCAGCTTCCGGGAGCGAGCTTTCTTT.

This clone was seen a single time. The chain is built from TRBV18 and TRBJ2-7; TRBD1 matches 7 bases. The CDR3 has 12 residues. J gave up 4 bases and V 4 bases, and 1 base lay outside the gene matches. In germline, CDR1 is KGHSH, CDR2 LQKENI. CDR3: CASSQQGYEQYF. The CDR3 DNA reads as TGTGCCAGCTCACAACAGGGGTACGAGCAGTACTTC.

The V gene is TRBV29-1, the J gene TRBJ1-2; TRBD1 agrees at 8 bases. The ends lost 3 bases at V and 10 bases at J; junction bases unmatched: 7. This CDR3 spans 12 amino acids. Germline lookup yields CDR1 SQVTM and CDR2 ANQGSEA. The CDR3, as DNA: TGCAGCGTTGACCCCCAGGGGGCGGACTACACCTTC. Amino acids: CSVDPQGADYTF.

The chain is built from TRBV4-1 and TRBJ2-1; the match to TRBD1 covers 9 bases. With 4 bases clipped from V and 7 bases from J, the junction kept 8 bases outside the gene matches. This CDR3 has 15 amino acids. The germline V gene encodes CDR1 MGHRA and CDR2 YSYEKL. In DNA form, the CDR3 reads TGCGCCAGCAGCCTTGACAGGGGGTACGGGAATGAGCAGTTCTTC. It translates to CASSLDRGYGNEQFF.

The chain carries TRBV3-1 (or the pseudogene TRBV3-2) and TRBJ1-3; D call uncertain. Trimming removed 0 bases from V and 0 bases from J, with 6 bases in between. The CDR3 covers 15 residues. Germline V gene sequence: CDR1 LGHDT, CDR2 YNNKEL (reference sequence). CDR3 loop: CASSQDQDSGNTIYF. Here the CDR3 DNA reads TGTGCCAGCAGCCAAGATCAGGACTCTGGAAACACCATATATTTT.